The clone carrying this TCR beta chain was seen a few times. Antigen unknown. Those with hyperthyroidism were 18 to 65 years old, newly diagnosed, and ill for under 2 months. Lactation, pregnancy, other autoimmune disease or uncontrolled infection led to exclusion of patients. The ends were cut back, 4 bases at V and 6 bases at J, with 13 bases in the middle. Germline V lookup: CDR1 MNHNS, CDR2 SASEGT. CDR3 length: 14 amino acids. RNA transcripts provided the source from which TCR beta CDR3 regions were amplified. The study used the HTBI primer set for a first-round RT-PCR of the TCR CDR3. In TCRdb, the multiplex PCR reads were re-called with MiXCR into one record per CDR3 protein. The sample includes roughly 720,000 distinct CDR3 sequences, about 18% of them seen just once. The data originate from a study of T cells in Graves' hyperthyroidism and ophthalmopathy. Study-wide points: The authors' 13 V-J model separated ophthalmopathy from stable hyperthyroidism. It was a median roughly 6.5 months before onset that the model predicted ophthalmopathy.

Sequencing was done on a sample of blood. The rearrangement joins TRBV6-1 to TRBJ1-5; D is uncertain. This receptor was taken from a man in his forties or fifties with Graves' hyperthyroidism. The CDR3 loop is CASSGAGLRQPQHF. CDR3 DNA sequence: TGTGCCAGCAGTGGGGCGGGCCTTCGTCAGCCCCAGCATTTT.